This T cell receptor (beta chain) is from a study of cytomegalovirus exposure and HLA in healthy donors. Study-wide results and limits: Many donors shared some public TCRs, even though most TCR sequences were rare.

The germline CDR1 and CDR2 sequences are MNHNS and SASEGT. CDR3 length: 16 residues. V was shortened by 1 base and J by 5 bases, with 17 bases between the two germline ends. Concerning this clone itself: Its antigen is unidentified.

Profiling relied on immunoSEQ multiplex PCR, and the TCRdb table lists in-frame clones only, not all of them. The sample shows about 58,000 clones, 90% of them seen only once. The sample taken for sequencing was PBMCs. This receptor was obtained from a man younger than 35 in good health and CMV-seronegative. The chain is built from TRBV6-1 and TRBJ2-5, with D maybe TRBD2 (5 bases). CDR3 protein: CASSEGAVLRLETQYF. Here the CDR3 DNA reads TGTGCCAGCAGTGAAGGAGCGGTGCTACGTTTGGAGACCCAGTACTTC.